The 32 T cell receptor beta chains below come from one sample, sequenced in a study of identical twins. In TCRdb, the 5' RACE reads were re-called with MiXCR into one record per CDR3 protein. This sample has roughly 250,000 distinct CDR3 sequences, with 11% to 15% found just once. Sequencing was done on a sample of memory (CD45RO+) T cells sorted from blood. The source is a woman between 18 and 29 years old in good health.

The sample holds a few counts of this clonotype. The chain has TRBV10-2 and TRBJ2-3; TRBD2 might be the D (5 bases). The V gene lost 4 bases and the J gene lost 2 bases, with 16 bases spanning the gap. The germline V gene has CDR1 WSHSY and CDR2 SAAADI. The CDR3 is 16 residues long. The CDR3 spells CASSAAGLMATDTQYF. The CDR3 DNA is TGCGCCAGCAGTGCTGCCGGACTCATGGCCACAGATACGCAGTATTTT.

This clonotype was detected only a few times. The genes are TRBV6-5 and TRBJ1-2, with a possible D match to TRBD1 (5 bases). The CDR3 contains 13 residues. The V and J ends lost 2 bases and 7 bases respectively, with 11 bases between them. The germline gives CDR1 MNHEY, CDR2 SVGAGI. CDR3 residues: CASSYNSRAGYTF. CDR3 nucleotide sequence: TGTGCCAGCAGTTACAACTCCAGGGCTGGCTACACCTTC.

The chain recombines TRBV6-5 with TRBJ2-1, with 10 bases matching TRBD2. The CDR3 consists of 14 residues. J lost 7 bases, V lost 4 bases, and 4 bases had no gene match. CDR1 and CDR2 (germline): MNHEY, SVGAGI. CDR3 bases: TGTGCCAGCAGTTTTACGACTAGCGGGAATGAGCAGTTCTTC. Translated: CASSFTTSGNEQFF.

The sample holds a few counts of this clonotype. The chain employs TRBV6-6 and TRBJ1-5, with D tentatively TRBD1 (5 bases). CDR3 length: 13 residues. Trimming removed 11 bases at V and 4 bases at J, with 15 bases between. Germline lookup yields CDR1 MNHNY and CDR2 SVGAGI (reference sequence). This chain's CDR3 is CAATGTENQPQHF. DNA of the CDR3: TGTGCCGCTACCGGGACGGAGAATCAGCCCCAGCATTTT.

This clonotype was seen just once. The CDR3 DNA is TGTGCCAGCAGTGACAGGGTTAGGCGCAATCAGCCCCAGCATTTT. It encodes CASSDRVRRNQPQHF. This chain connects TRBV6-1 to TRBJ1-5, with a tentative D call TRBD1 (5 bases). The V end lost 3 bases, the J end lost 2 bases, and 11 bases lay between the germline ends. The CDR3 totals 15 residues. CDR1 and CDR2 (germline): MNHNS, SASEGT.

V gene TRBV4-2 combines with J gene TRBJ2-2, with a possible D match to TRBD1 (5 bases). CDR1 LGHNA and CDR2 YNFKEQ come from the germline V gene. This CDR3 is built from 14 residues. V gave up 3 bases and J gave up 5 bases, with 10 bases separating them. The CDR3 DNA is TGTGCCAGCAGCCAGGCAGGGAAGACCGGGGAGCTGTTTTTT. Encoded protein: CASSQAGKTGELFF.

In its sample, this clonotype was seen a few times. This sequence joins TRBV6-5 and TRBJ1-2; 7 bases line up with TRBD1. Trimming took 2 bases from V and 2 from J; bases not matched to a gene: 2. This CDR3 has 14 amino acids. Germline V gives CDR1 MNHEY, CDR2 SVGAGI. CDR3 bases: TGTGCCAGCAGTTACAGGGGGCGGAACTATGGCTACACCTTC. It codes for CASSYRGRNYGYTF.

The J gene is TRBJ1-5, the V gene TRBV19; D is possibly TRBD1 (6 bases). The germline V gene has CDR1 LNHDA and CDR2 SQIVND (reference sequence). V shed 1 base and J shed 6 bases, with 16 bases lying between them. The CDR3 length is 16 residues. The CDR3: CASSIGATGRGQPQHF. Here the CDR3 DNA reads TGTGCCAGTAGTATAGGGGCTACAGGGAGGGGTCAGCCCCAGCATTTT.

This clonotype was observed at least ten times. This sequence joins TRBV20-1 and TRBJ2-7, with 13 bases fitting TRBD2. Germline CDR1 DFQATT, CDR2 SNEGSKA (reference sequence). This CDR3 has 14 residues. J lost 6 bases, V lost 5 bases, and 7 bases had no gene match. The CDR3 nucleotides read TGCAGTGCTCTGACCGGGACTAGCGGGGCCGAGCAGTACTTC. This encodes CSALTGTSGAEQYF.

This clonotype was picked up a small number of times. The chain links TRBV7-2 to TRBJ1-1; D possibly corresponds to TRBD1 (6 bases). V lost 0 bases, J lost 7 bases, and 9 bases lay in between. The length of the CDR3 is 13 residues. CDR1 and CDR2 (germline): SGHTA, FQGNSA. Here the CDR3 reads CASSLAQGLEAFF. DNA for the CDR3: TGTGCCAGCAGCTTAGCACAGGGTCTTGAAGCTTTCTTT.

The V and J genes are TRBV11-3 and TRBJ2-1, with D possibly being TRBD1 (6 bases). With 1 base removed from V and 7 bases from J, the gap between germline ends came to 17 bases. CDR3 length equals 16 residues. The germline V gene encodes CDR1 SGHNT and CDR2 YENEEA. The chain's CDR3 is CASSLGSGTRANEQFF. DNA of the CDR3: TGTGCCAGCAGCTTAGGGTCCGGGACAAGAGCGAATGAGCAGTTCTTC.

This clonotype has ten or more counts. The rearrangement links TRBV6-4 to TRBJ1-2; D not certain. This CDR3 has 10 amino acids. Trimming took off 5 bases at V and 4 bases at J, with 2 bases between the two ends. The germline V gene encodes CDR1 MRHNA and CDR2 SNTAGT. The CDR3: CASSFYGYTF. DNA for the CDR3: TGTGCCAGCAGTTTCTATGGCTACACCTTC.

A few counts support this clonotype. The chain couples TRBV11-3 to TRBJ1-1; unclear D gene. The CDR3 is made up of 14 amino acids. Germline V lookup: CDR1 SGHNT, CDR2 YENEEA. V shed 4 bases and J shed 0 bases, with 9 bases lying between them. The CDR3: CASSSNGLNTEAFF. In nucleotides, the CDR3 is TGTGCCAGCAGCTCCAATGGGTTGAACACTGAAGCTTTCTTT.

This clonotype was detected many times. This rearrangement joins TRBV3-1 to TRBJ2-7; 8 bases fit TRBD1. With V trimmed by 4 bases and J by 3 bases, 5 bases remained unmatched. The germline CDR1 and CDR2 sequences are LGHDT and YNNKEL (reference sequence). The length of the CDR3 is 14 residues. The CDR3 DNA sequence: TGTGCCAGCAGCCTCGCGGGGACAGGCTACGAGCAGTACTTC. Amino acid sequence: CASSLAGTGYEQYF.

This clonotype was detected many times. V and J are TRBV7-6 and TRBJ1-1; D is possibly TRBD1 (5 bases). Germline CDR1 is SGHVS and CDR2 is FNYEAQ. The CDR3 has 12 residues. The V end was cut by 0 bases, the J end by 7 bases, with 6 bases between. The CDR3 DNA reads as TGTGCCAGCAGCTTAGCGGGGGGTGAAGCTTTCTTT. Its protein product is CASSLAGGEAFF.

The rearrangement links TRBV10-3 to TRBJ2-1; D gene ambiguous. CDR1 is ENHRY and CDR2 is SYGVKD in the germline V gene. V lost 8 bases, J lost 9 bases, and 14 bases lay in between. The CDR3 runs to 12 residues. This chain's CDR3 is CAIGPSNGEQFF. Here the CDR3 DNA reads TGTGCCATCGGACCTAGTAACGGTGAGCAGTTCTTC.

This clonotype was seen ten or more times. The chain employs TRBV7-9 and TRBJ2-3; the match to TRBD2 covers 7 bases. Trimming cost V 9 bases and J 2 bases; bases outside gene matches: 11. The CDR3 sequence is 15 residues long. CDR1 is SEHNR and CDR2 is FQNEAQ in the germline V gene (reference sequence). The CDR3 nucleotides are TGTGCCAGTCTTCCGCTCCGGGGGGACACAGATACGCAGTATTTT. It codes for CASLPLRGDTDTQYF.

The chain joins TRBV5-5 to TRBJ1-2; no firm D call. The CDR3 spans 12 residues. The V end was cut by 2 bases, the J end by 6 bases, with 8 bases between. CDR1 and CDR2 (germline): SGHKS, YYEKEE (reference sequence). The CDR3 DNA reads TGTGCCAGCAGCTTCGATATCAATGGCTACACCTTC. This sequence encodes CASSFDINGYTF.

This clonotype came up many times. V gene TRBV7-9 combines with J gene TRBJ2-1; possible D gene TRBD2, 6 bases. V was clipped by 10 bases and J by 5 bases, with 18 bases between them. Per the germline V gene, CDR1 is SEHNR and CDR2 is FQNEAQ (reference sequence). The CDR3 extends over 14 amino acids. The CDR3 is CATYSWGENNEQFF. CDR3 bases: TGTGCCACCTACAGTTGGGGGGAAAACAATGAGCAGTTCTTC.

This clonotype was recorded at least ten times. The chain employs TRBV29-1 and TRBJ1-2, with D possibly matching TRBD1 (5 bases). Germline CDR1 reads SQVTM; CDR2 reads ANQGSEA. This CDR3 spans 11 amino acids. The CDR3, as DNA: TGCAACCTAGGGGCGAACTATGGCTACACCTTC. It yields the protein CNLGANYGYTF.

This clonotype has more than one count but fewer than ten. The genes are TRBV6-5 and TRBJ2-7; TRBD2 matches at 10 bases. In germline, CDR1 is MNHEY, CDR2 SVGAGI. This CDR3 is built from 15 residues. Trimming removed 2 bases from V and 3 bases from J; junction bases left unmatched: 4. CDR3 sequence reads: CASSYQAGGLYEQYF. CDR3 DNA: TGTGCCAGCAGTTACCAAGCGGGGGGGCTCTACGAGCAGTACTTC.

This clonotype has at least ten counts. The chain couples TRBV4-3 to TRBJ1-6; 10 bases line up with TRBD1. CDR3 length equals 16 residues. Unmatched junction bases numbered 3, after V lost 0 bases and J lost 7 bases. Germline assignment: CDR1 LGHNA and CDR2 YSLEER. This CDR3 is CASSQEVGQGNSPLHF. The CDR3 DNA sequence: TGCGCCAGCAGCCAAGAAGTGGGACAGGGGAATTCACCCCTCCACTTT.

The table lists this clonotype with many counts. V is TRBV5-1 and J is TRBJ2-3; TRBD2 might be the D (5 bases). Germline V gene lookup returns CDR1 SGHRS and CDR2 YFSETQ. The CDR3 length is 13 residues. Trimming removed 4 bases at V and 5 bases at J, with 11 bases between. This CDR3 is CASSGSAEDTQYF. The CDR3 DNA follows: TGCGCCAGCAGCGGGAGCGCTGAAGATACGCAGTATTTT.

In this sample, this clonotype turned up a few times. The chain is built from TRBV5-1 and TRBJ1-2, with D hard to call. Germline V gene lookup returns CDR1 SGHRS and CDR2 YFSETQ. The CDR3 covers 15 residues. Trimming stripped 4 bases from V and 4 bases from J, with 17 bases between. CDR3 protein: CASSQLAPLLYGYTF. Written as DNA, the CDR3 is TGCGCCAGCAGCCAACTCGCACCCCTCCTCTATGGCTACACCTTC. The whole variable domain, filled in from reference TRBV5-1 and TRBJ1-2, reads KAGVTQTPRYLIKTRGQQVTLSCSPISGHRSVSWYQQTPGQGLQFLFEYFSETQRNKGNFPGRFSGRQFSNSRSEMNVSTLELGDSALYLCASSQLAPLLYGYTFGSGTRLTVV.

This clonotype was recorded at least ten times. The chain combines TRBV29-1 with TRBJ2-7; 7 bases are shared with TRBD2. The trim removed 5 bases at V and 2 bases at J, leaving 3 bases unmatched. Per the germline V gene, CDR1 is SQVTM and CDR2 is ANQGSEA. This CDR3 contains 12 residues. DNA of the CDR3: TGCAGCGTTCTCGGGACTACCTACGAGCAGTACTTC. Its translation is CSVLGTTYEQYF.

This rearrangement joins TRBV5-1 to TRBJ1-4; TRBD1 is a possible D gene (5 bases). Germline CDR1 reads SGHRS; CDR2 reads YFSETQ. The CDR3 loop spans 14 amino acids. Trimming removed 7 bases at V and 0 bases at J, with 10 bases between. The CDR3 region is CASRDSATNEKLFF. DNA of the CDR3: TGCGCCAGCCGTGACAGTGCAACTAATGAAAAACTGTTTTTT.

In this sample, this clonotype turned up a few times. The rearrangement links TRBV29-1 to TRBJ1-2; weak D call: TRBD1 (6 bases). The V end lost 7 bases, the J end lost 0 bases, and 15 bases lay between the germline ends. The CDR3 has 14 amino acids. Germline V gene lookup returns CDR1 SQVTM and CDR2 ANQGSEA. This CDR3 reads CSARTDSTNYGYTF. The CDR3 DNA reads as TGCAGCGCACGGACAGATAGCACTAACTATGGCTACACCTTC. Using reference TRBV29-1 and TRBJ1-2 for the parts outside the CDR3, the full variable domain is SAVISQKPSRDICQRGTSLTIQCQVDSQVTMMFWYRQQPGQSLTLIATANQGSEATYESGFVIDKFPISRPNLTFSTLTVSNMSPEDSSIYLCSARTDSTNYGYTFGSGTRLTVV.

CDR3: CASSPMSGPYNEQFF. In DNA, the CDR3 is TGTGCCAGCAGCCCAATGAGCGGGCCATACAATGAGCAGTTCTTC. The chain joins TRBV7-2 to TRBJ2-1; D possibly corresponds to TRBD2 (6 bases). Trimming removed 5 bases from V and 4 bases from J, with 15 bases in between. The germline gives CDR1 SGHTA, CDR2 FQGNSA. The CDR3 has 15 residues.

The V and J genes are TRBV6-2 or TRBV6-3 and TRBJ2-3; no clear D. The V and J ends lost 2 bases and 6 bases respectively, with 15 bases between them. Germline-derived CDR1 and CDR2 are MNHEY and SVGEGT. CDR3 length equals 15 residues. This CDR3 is CASSYLPRPGDTQYF. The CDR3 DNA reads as TGTGCCAGCAGTTACCTGCCACGACCCGGGGATACGCAGTATTTT.

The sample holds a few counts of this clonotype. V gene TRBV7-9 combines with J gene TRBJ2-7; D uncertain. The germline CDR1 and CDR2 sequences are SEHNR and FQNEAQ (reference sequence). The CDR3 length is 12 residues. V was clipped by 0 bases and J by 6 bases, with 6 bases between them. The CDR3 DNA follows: TGTGCCAGCAGCTTAGCGGAAAGCGAGCAGTACTTC. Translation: CASSLAESEQYF.

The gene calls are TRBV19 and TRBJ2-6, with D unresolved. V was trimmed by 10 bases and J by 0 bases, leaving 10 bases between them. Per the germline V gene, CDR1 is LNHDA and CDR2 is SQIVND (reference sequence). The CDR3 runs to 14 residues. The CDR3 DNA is TGTGCCACCAACCCAGTCTCTGGGGCCAACGTCCTGACTTTC. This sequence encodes CATNPVSGANVLTF.

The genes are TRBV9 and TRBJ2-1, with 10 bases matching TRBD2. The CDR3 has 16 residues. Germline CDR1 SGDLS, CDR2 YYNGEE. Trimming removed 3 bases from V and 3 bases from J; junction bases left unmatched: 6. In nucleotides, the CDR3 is TGTGCCAGCAGCGCGGAAGCGGGAGGGCGCTACAATGAGCAGTTCTTC. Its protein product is CASSAEAGGRYNEQFF.